The 18 T cell receptor beta chains listed next were all sequenced from one sample in a study of cytomegalovirus exposure and HLA in healthy donors (dated by TCRdb to about 2017). The protocol used for the library was the immunoSEQ multiplex PCR assay. For the multiplex PCR, a mixture combining 60 forward primers for TCR Vbeta segments and 13 reverse primers for TCR Jbeta segments was used. This immuneACCESS table, as held by TCRdb, lists in-frame sequences with V and J called but not all clones. Of the missing ones, under half trace to an unresolved V gene in checked studies; the others have no known cause. The sample has 160,000 or so clones on record, around 82% of them singletons. The top ten hold under 7.5% of the sample. The material sequenced was PBMCs. All receptors come from a woman in her fifties or sixties in good health and CMV-seropositive.

The chain carries TRBV6-1 and TRBJ1-4; no reliable D call. Germline CDR1 reads MNHNS; CDR2 reads SASEGT. CDR3 length: 13 amino acids. Trimming cost V 4 bases and J 6 bases, with 9 bases left between them. The CDR3 loop is CASSAVADEKLFF. CDR3 DNA sequence: TGTGCCAGCAGTGCCGTGGCGGATGAAAAACTGTTTTTT.

This rearrangement joins TRBV2 to TRBJ2-7; D is ambiguous. CDR1 is SNHLY, CDR2 FYNNEI, per germline. Trimming took 7 bases from V and 5 from J, leaving 12 bases between them. This CDR3 comprises 12 residues. As DNA, the CDR3 is TGTGCCAGCAACGGTCGGGTCCACGAGCAGTACTTC. Translating it yields CASNGRVHEQYF.

The rearrangement uses TRBV27 and TRBJ1-1; 8 nucleotides agree with TRBD1. V gave up 6 bases and J gave up 8 bases; unmatched junction bases: 8. This CDR3 spans 13 amino acids. CDR1 and CDR2 (germline): MNHEY, SMNVEV (reference sequence). The CDR3 spells CASRWQGAPEAFF. The CDR3, as DNA: TGTGCCAGCAGGTGGCAGGGGGCGCCGGAAGCTTTCTTT.

This chain joins TRBV19 and TRBJ1-4; D not certain. From germline, CDR1 is LNHDA and CDR2 SQIVND (reference sequence). The CDR3 runs 18 residues. V lost 3 bases and J lost 9, with 26 bases in between. Here the CDR3 DNA reads TGTGCCAGTAGTATGGCGTGGGGAGGTATCGGATCTTCCCAAAAACTGTTTTTT. This codes for CASSMAWGGIGSSQKLFF.

The chain is built from TRBV28 and TRBJ2-1, with D possibly matching TRBD2 (6 bases). The CDR3 consists of 12 residues. V dropped 3 bases and J dropped 7 bases, with 7 bases sitting between them. Germline V gene lookup returns CDR1 MDHEN and CDR2 SYDVKM. CDR3 nucleotide sequence: TGTGCCAGCAGTTTGGGGGGAAATGAGCAGTTCTTC. Residues: CASSLGGNEQFF.

The J gene is TRBJ2-7, the V gene TRBV5-6, with D perhaps TRBD1 (7 bases). Trimming shortened V by 2 bases and J by 0 bases, and 12 bases separated the two germline ends. Germline V lookup: CDR1 SGHDT, CDR2 YYEEEE. The CDR3 loop spans 15 amino acids. The CDR3 DNA is TGTGCCAGCAGCTTCCGCAGGGGGGCCTCCTACGAGCAGTACTTC. Protein sequence: CASSFRRGASYEQYF.

This chain connects TRBV15 to TRBJ2-7; TRBD1 matches at 7 bases. Germline CDR1 LNHNV, CDR2 YYDKDF (reference sequence). Germline trimming cut 1 base from V and 0 bases from J; bases unmatched to any gene: 3. This CDR3 region has 15 residues. CDR3: CATSRGAGGSYEQYF. The CDR3 region has the DNA TGTGCCACCAGCAGAGGGGCAGGGGGCTCCTACGAGCAGTACTTC.

The V and J genes are TRBV5-1 and TRBJ2-7, with D tentatively TRBD1 (6 bases). Deletions cut 0 bases from V and 3 bases from J, with 13 bases between. Germline CDR1 reads SGHRS; CDR2 reads YFSETQ. CDR3 length equals 15 residues. The CDR3 DNA reads TGCGCCAGCAGCTTGGTGGCAGGGGCCGTCTACGAGCAGTACTTC. Amino acid sequence: CASSLVAGAVYEQYF. The variable domain in full, completed from reference TRBV5-1 and TRBJ2-7, reads KAGVTQTPRYLIKTRGQQVTLSCSPISGHRSVSWYQQTPGQGLQFLFEYFSETQRNKGNFPGRFSGRQFSNSRSEMNVSTLELGDSALYLCASSLVAGAVYEQYFGPGTRLTVT.

The V call is TRBV7-2, the J call TRBJ2-3; D gene ambiguous. Trimming removed 1 base at V and 5 bases at J, with 4 bases between. Germline lookup yields CDR1 SGHTA and CDR2 FQGNSA. This CDR3 contains 12 residues. For the CDR3, the DNA is TGTGCCAGCAGCTTAGGGAGAGATACGCAGTATTTT. Translation gives CASSLGRDTQYF.

In this sample, this clone turned up a few times. The same CDR3 is also encoded by other DNA sequences in this sample. This chain connects TRBV5-1 to TRBJ2-1; 10 bases fit TRBD2. The CDR3 length is 15 residues. Trimming at V came to 2 bases and at J to 2 bases, leaving 1 base not matched to a gene. Germline V gene lookup returns CDR1 SGHRS and CDR2 YFSETQ. CDR3 region: CASSLGLAAYNEQFF. CDR3 DNA: TGCGCCAGCAGCTTAGGACTAGCGGCCTACAATGAGCAGTTCTTC. Full variable domain (rest looked up from reference TRBV5-1 and TRBJ2-1): KAGVTQTPRYLIKTRGQQVTLSCSPISGHRSVSWYQQTPGQGLQFLFEYFSETQRNKGNFPGRFSGRQFSNSRSEMNVSTLELGDSALYLCASSLGLAAYNEQFFGPGTRLTVL.

The chain is built from TRBV4-3 and TRBJ1-1; TRBD1 aligns across 8 bases. The trim removed 0 bases at V and 3 bases at J, leaving 3 bases unmatched. This CDR3 has 15 amino acids. In germline, CDR1 is LGHNA, CDR2 YSLEER. CDR3 nucleotide sequence: TGCGCCAGCAGCCAAGAAGGACAGGGCCACACTGAAGCTTTCTTT. Protein product: CASSQEGQGHTEAFF.

This chain joins TRBV6-1 and TRBJ1-2; 7 nucleotides line up with TRBD1. Trimming took 7 bases from V and 2 from J; bases not matched to a gene: 7. The CDR3 has 14 residues. Per germline, CDR1 MNHNS and CDR2 SASEGT. The CDR3 DNA reads TGTGCCAGCAAGGAAGGGGGCACCAACTATGGCTACACCTTC. Protein product: CASKEGGTNYGYTF.

The CDR3 loop is CASSRRTGTYGYTF. DNA for the CDR3: TGTGCCAGCAGCCGACGGACAGGAACCTATGGCTACACCTTC. The chain combines TRBV7-2 with TRBJ1-2; the match to TRBD1 covers 7 bases. V shed 5 bases, J shed 4 bases, and the junction held 7 bases outside the gene matches. CDR1 and CDR2 from the germline V gene are SGHTA and FQGNSA. CDR3 length: 14 amino acids. Looking up the rest from reference TRBV7-2 and TRBJ1-2 gives the full variable domain: GAGVSQSPSNKVTEKGKDVELRCDPISGHTALYWYRQSLGQGLEFLIYFQGNSAPDKSGLPSDRFSAERTGGSVSTLTIQRTQQEDSAVYLCASSRRTGTYGYTFGSGTRLTVV.

The chain links TRBV6-6 to TRBJ2-5; tentative D call: TRBD1 (7 bases). With 8 bases removed from V and 5 bases from J, the gap between germline ends came to 12 bases. Germline V gene data show CDR1 as MNHNY and CDR2 as SVGAGI (reference sequence). The CDR3 covers 12 residues. The CDR3 sequence is CASGGGAETQYF. CDR3 nucleotide sequence: TGTGCCAGCGGAGGGGGCGCGGAGACCCAGTACTTC.

The chain carries TRBV18 and TRBJ2-2; possible D gene TRBD1, 6 bases. V lost 3 bases and J lost 4, with 18 bases in between. CDR1 is KGHSH, CDR2 LQKENI, per germline. The CDR3 totals 17 residues. The CDR3 region has the DNA TGTGCCAGCTCACCCCTACCAACAGGGTCGGGCACCGGGGAGCTGTTTTTT. It yields the protein CASSPLPTGSGTGELFF.

This clone has a handful of counts. The chain carries TRBV25-1 and TRBJ1-3; D remains unclear. The CDR3 extends over 12 amino acids. Germline CDR1 and CDR2: MGHDK and SYGVNS. V was cut by 5 bases and J by 4 bases, with 6 bases left in between. CDR3 sequence (DNA): TGTGCCAGCAGTCCACAGGGAAACACCATATATTTT. Residues: CASSPQGNTIYF.

This clone appeared a single time. The genes are TRBV13 and TRBJ1-1; 10 bases are shared with TRBD1. The CDR3 totals 14 residues. Germline trimming cut 6 bases from V and 2 bases from J; bases unmatched to any gene: 3. CDR1 and CDR2 from the germline V gene are PRHDT and FYEKMQ (reference sequence). The CDR3 region is CASRGQGYNTEAFF. CDR3 DNA: TGTGCCAGCAGGGGACAGGGGTATAACACTGAAGCTTTCTTT.

This sequence joins TRBV21-1 and TRBJ2-7; TRBD1 is the table's D call, not checked against the DNA. TRBV21-1 is an annotated pseudogene. There are 15 residues in the CDR3. CDR3 region: CASSKASGQSYEQYF. In DNA form, the CDR3 reads TGTGCCAGCAGCAAAGCCTCAGGACAGAGCTACGAGCAGTACTTC.